These T cell receptor beta chains were read from a single sample in a study of regulatory T cells in long-lasting Graves disease. TCRdb reprocessed the multiplex PCR reads with MiXCR, giving one entry per CDR3 protein. This sample has approximately 500,000 distinct CDR3 sequences, with about 22% found just once. The material was peripheral blood mononuclear cells (PBMCs), obtained when the disease was refractory, from a patient treated with antithyroid drugs. The source of these receptors is a female donor with Graves disease. CDR3s include the opening cysteine and the closing phenylalanine or tryptophan.

V,CDR3
TRBV11-3,CASSSGGRQNTEAFF
TRBV29-1,CSVDSGTGEEPYEQYF
TRBV27,CASSLEGAYQPQHF
TRBV6-2/TRBV6-3,CASTPSGQFTYEQYF
TRBV28,CVTGTQDYEQYF
TRBV5-1,CASRHIPDGSNEKLFF
TRBV3-1,CASSQGSRGYTF
TRBV28,CASSLFGAINTEAFF
TRBV19,CASSTHRDTEAFF
TRBV20-1,CSARPPGIYEQYF
TRBV12-3/TRBV12-4,CASSFFGEEPQHF